The present entry profiles one TCR beta chain with its context. The data are from a study of cytomegalovirus exposure and HLA in healthy donors. Sequencing was performed with immunoSEQ multiplex PCR; in TCRdb, only in-frame clones are kept and a portion is missing. Of some 170,000 clones in the sample, roughly nine tenths were seen once. The CDR3 loop spans 17 amino acids. Between the trimmed V and J ends, which lost 3 bases and 5 bases, there was a span of 20 bases. The germline V gene has CDR1 WNHNN and CDR2 SYGVQD (reference sequence). What was sequenced was PBMCs. The TCR sequence derives from a man aged 18 to 30 in good health and CMV-seropositive. The chain links TRBV10-1 to TRBJ2-1; D is unresolved. CDR3 sequence (DNA): TGCGCCAGCAGTGAACGAGTGGGCTCCAGAGCCCACAATGAGCAGTTCTTC. Amino acid sequence: CASSERVGSRAHNEQFF.